The 8 T cell receptor beta chains in this list originate from one sample, sequenced in a study of blood T cell repertoires in COVID-19. Profiling relied on immunoSEQ multiplex PCR, and the TCRdb table lists in-frame clones only, not all of them. The sample records more than 95,000 clones, around nine tenths being singletons. Material for sequencing was peripheral blood. Every receptor here comes from a human donor in a cohort sampled during active COVID-19.

J is TRBJ2-5 and V is TRBV2; 10 nucleotides match TRBD2. This CDR3 spans 14 amino acids. Germline-derived CDR1 and CDR2 are SNHLY and FYNNEI. V trimming: 11 bases; J trimming: 0 bases; junction bases outside the gene matches: 6. Here the CDR3 reads CAVEAGGDQETQYF. The CDR3, as DNA: TGTGCCGTAGAAGCGGGAGGGGACCAAGAGACCCAGTACTTC.

This clone was seen a single time. This chain connects TRBV2 to TRBJ2-5; 7 bases agree with TRBD1. From germline, CDR1 is SNHLY and CDR2 FYNNEI. The V and J ends lost 5 bases and 1 base, in that order; junction bases with no gene match: 7. This CDR3 has 15 amino acids. CDR3 coding DNA: TGTGCCAGCAGTTTAGCGTCAGGGGGCCAAGAGACCCAGTACTTC. Translating gives CASSLASGGQETQYF.

Here the CDR3 DNA reads TGTGCCAGTAGTGGACAGGGGTTTTGGGCAGATACGCAGTATTTT. Protein: CASSGQGFWADTQYF. V usage is TRBV19 and J usage is TRBJ2-3, with 9 bases fitting TRBD1. CDR1 and CDR2 from the germline V gene are LNHDA and SQIVND (reference sequence). The CDR3 runs to 15 residues. The J segment lost 4 bases and the V segment lost 5 bases, leaving 7 bases of the junction unmatched.

The rearrangement joins TRBV29-1 to TRBJ2-7, with D perhaps TRBD1 (5 bases). CDR1 is SQVTM, CDR2 ANQGSEA, per germline. V lost 3 bases, J lost 3 bases, and 12 bases lay in between. The CDR3 has 13 residues. The CDR3 DNA sequence: TGCAGCGTTGAGGTGCAGGGTCACTACGAGCAGTACTTC. Translating gives CSVEVQGHYEQYF.

This clone was observed once. This chain joins TRBV7-6 and TRBJ2-7, with 8 nucleotides matching TRBD2. Germline V gene data show CDR1 as SGHVS and CDR2 as FNYEAQ. CDR3 length equals 15 residues. J gave up 6 bases and V 4 bases, and 11 bases lay outside the gene matches. CDR3 nucleotide sequence: TGTGCCAGCAGCTACCTCCTCGGGGGGGCAGGCGAGCAGTACTTC. The encoded protein is CASSYLLGGAGEQYF.

The rearrangement uses TRBV5-1 and TRBJ2-1, with 8 bases identical to TRBD1. CDR3 size: 16 residues. Losses at the gene ends were 0 bases for V and 5 bases for J; bases not matched to a gene: 7. The germline V gene has CDR1 SGHRS and CDR2 YFSETQ. The CDR3 loop reads CASSLAPGGVDNEQFF. DNA of the CDR3: TGCGCCAGCAGCTTGGCTCCAGGGGGCGTGGACAATGAGCAGTTCTTC.

The rearrangement uses TRBV7-2 and TRBJ2-1; the match to TRBD2 covers 7 bases. The CDR3 is 17 residues long. Germline CDR1 and CDR2: SGHTA and FQGNSA. V lost 2 bases to trimming and J lost 0 bases; unmatched junction nucleotides: 7. The chain's CDR3 is CASSLTSALSSYNEQFF. In nucleotides, the CDR3 is TGTGCCAGCAGCTTAACTAGCGCCTTGAGCTCCTACAATGAGCAGTTCTTC.

This chain joins TRBV6-5 and TRBJ2-1; 11 bases are shared with TRBD2. Germline trimming cut 7 bases from V and 5 bases from J; bases unmatched to any gene: 1. Germline V gene sequence: CDR1 MNHEY, CDR2 SVGAGI. The CDR3 totals 13 residues. CDR3 region: CASKLAGDNEQFF. The CDR3 bases are TGTGCCAGCAAACTAGCGGGAGACAATGAGCAGTTCTTC.